These 30 T cell receptor beta chains originate from one sample sequenced in a study of shared clonotypes between healthy human individuals. Some clones are missing from TCRdb's copy, which holds only in-frame ones; the method was immunoSEQ multiplex PCR. The data contain around 1 million clones, over 75% of them singletons. The specimen was memory CD4+ T cells sorted from blood. Subset noted: CD45RA-negative fraction. The receptors shown here come from a man aged 18-30 years in good health.

The chain is built from TRBV7-9 and TRBJ1-1; maybe TRBD1 (5 bases). V was cut by 2 bases and J by 5 bases, with 12 bases left in between. Germline CDR1 and CDR2: SEHNR and FQNEAQ (reference sequence). The CDR3 is 14 amino acids. The CDR3 here is CASSLLQGGTEAFF. The CDR3 DNA follows: TGTGCCAGCAGCTTACTCCAGGGAGGGACTGAAGCTTTCTTT.

The chain employs TRBV6-1 and TRBJ1-5, with D perhaps TRBD1 (6 bases). From germline, CDR1 is MNHNS and CDR2 SASEGT. The CDR3 covers 13 residues. V dropped 5 bases and J dropped 7 bases, with 12 bases sitting between them. The CDR3: CASSNRDGQPQHF. As DNA, the CDR3 is TGTGCCAGCAGTAACAGGGATGGACAGCCCCAGCATTTT.

This chain uses TRBV7-2 with TRBJ2-7, with 8 bases aligning to TRBD1. Germline CDR1 and CDR2: SGHTA and FQGNSA. There are 16 residues in the CDR3. The trim removed 5 bases at V and 2 bases at J, leaving 11 bases unmatched. The CDR3 region has the DNA TGTGCCAGCAGCGCCCTTACAGGACAGGGAACCTACGAGCAGTACTTC. This sequence encodes CASSALTGQGTYEQYF. The full variable domain, completed using reference TRBV7-2 and TRBJ2-7, is GAGVSQSPSNKVTEKGKDVELRCDPISGHTALYWYRQSLGQGLEFLIYFQGNSAPDKSGLPSDRFSAERTGGSVSTLTIQRTQQEDSAVYLCASSALTGQGTYEQYFGPGTRLTVT.

The rearrangement uses TRBV6-1 and TRBJ2-1; D is possibly TRBD1 (5 bases). CDR1 and CDR2 (germline): MNHNS, SASEGT. The CDR3 consists of 15 residues. Trimming pared 2 bases from V and 1 base from J, leaving 9 bases between. The CDR3, as DNA: TGTGCCAGCAGTGAAACGGCAGGGTCCTACAATGAGCAGTTCTTC. It codes for CASSETAGSYNEQFF.

The chain links TRBV11-2 to TRBJ2-2, with a weak D call TRBD1 (5 bases). This CDR3 is built from 17 residues. The V gene's germline CDR1 is SGHAT and CDR2 FQNNGV. The V gene lost 0 bases and the J gene lost 3 bases, with 14 bases spanning the gap. The CDR3 sequence is CASSLDRMGLYTGELFF. DNA for the CDR3: TGTGCCAGCAGCTTAGATCGGATGGGGCTCTACACCGGGGAGCTGTTTTTT.

The CDR3 reads CASSLQPENEQFF. Here the CDR3 DNA reads TGCGCCAGCAGCTTGCAGCCTGAAAATGAGCAGTTCTTC. V and J are TRBV5-1 and TRBJ2-1; D not certain. Trimming shortened V by 1 base and J by 7 bases, and 9 bases separated the two germline ends. CDR3 length: 13 residues. Per the germline V gene, CDR1 is SGHRS and CDR2 is YFSETQ.

V and J are TRBV11-2 and TRBJ2-1; TRBD1 might be the D (6 bases). The CDR3 loop spans 14 amino acids. Germline V CDR1 and CDR2: SGHAT, FQNNGV. V was pared by 5 bases and J by 6 bases, with 14 bases between. The CDR3 here is CASSTNRVTNEQFF. DNA of the CDR3: TGTGCCAGCAGCACCAACAGGGTAACCAATGAGCAGTTCTTC.

This chain joins TRBV18 and TRBJ2-7; possibly TRBD1 for D (6 bases). Per germline, CDR1 KGHSH and CDR2 LQKENI. The length of the CDR3 is 17 residues. Trimming took 6 bases from V and 0 from J, leaving 21 bases between them. The CDR3 sequence: CASSGMQTGSSSYEQYF. Written as DNA, the CDR3 is TGTGCCAGCTCCGGAATGCAAACAGGGTCTTCCTCCTACGAGCAGTACTTC.

The chain links TRBV5-4 to TRBJ2-7, with D uncertain. Trimming took off 3 bases at V and 1 base at J, with 14 bases between the two ends. Per germline, CDR1 SGHNT and CDR2 YYREEE (reference sequence). The CDR3 spans 15 residues. CDR3 coding DNA: TGTGCCAGCAGCTCCCCCAGCCTAGGGTCCTACGAGCAGTACTTC. Its protein is CASSSPSLGSYEQYF.

Worth noting for this clone: A read error may explain this, as a much larger clone is one base away. The sample carries other DNA sequences with the same CDR3. The rearrangement joins TRBV7-6 to TRBJ1-1; D not resolved. Germline V gives CDR1 SGHVS, CDR2 FNYEAQ. This CDR3 has 13 amino acids. V gave up 3 bases and J gave up 1 base, with 6 bases separating them. CDR3 DNA: TGTGCCAGCAGCTTGGAACAGAACACTGAAGCTTTCTTT. It yields the protein CASSLEQNTEAFF.

This rearrangement joins TRBV7-9 to TRBJ1-1; D unresolved. CDR1 and CDR2 (germline): SEHNR, FQNEAQ (reference sequence). V was shortened by 7 bases and J by 0 bases, with 12 bases between the two germline ends. The length of the CDR3 is 14 residues. In DNA, the CDR3 is TGTGCCAGCACCCTGGACCGGGTGAACACTGAAGCTTTCTTT. It codes for CASTLDRVNTEAFF. The full variable domain, rest sourced from reference TRBV7-9 and TRBJ1-1, is DTGVSQNPRHKITKRGQNVTFRCDPISEHNRLYWYRQTLGQGPEFLTYFQNEAQLEKSRLLSDRFSAERPKGSFSTLEIQRTEQGDSAMYLCASTLDRVNTEAFFGQGTRLTVV.

This rearrangement joins TRBV18 to TRBJ2-2; D is possibly TRBD1 (6 bases). CDR3 length: 18 amino acids. CDR1 is KGHSH and CDR2 is LQKENI in the germline V gene. The ends were cut back, 1 base at V and 3 bases at J, with 18 bases in the middle. CDR3 sequence reads: CASSPRLTTGTDTGELFF. The DNA for the CDR3 is TGTGCCAGCTCACCACGGCTGACAACAGGGACGGACACCGGGGAGCTGTTTTTT.

The genes are TRBV27 and TRBJ1-3; D not certain. There are 14 residues in the CDR3. Germline V gene lookup returns CDR1 MNHEY and CDR2 SMNVEV (reference sequence). V dropped 3 bases and J dropped 2 bases, with 8 bases sitting between them. CDR3 loop: CASSFAGTGNTIYF. CDR3 nucleotides: TGTGCCAGCAGTTTCGCGGGGACTGGAAACACCATATATTTT.

Written as DNA, the CDR3 is TGTGCCAGCAGCTTGTCGGACACGTACAATGAGCAGTTCTTC. Residues: CASSLSDTYNEQFF. The rearrangement uses TRBV7-8 and TRBJ2-1; a weak D match, TRBD1 (5 bases). This CDR3 spans 14 amino acids. Trimming cost V 3 bases and J 4 bases, with 10 bases left between them. The germline gives CDR1 SGHVS, CDR2 FQNEAQ.

V and J are TRBV9 and TRBJ1-5, with TRBD1 as a possible D gene (6 bases). CDR1 and CDR2 from the germline V gene are SGDLS and YYNGEE. CDR3 size: 14 residues. The V end lost 8 bases, the J end lost 9 bases, and 21 bases lay between the germline ends. The DNA of the CDR3 is TGTGCCAGGAAGACAGGCAAGCTATATTTGCCCCAGCATTTT. It codes for CARKTGKLYLPQHF. The full variable domain, rest sourced from reference TRBV9 and TRBJ1-5, is DSGVTQTPKHLITATGQRVTLRCSPRSGDLSVYWYQQSLDQGLQFLIQYYNGEERAKGNILERFSAQQFPDLHSELNLSSLELGDSALYFCARKTGKLYLPQHFGDGTRLSIL.

This clone was detected a few times. This chain connects TRBV15 to TRBJ1-5; possibly TRBD1 for D (5 bases). In germline, CDR1 is LNHNV, CDR2 YYDKDF (reference sequence). This CDR3 comprises 14 residues. With 4 bases removed from V and 2 bases from J, the gap between germline ends came to 9 bases. The CDR3 DNA sequence: TGTGCCACCAGCATCGAAGGGGGCAATCAGCCCCAGCATTTT. It specifies CATSIEGGNQPQHF. The full variable domain, its missing parts supplied by reference TRBV15 and TRBJ1-5, is DAMVIQNPRYQVTQFGKPVTLSCSQTLNHNVMYWYQQKSSQAPKLLFHYYDKDFNNEADTPDNFQSRRPNTSFCFLDIRSPGLGDTAMYLCATSIEGGNQPQHFGDGTRLSIL.

The gene calls are TRBV28 and TRBJ2-7; D may correspond to TRBD1 or TRBD2 (5 bases each). Trimming stripped 6 bases from V and 5 bases from J, with 11 bases between. The CDR3 spans 12 residues. The germline V gene encodes CDR1 MDHEN and CDR2 SYDVKM. CDR3 residues: CASRTLGDEQYF. CDR3 coding DNA: TGTGCCAGCAGGACCTTGGGGGACGAGCAGTACTTC.

The CDR3 reads CAISPGTVNYGYTF. DNA for the CDR3: TGTGCCATCAGCCCCGGGACCGTTAACTATGGCTACACCTTC. The J gene is TRBJ1-2, the V gene TRBV10-3; D perhaps matches TRBD1 (5 bases). V lost 6 bases and J lost 1, with 12 bases in between. The CDR3 is 14 residues long. Germline assignment: CDR1 ENHRY and CDR2 SYGVKD.

The chain couples TRBV4-1 to TRBJ2-1; TRBD2 aligns across 9 bases. J gave up 12 bases and V 0 bases, and 6 bases lay outside the gene matches. There are 14 residues in the CDR3. Germline V gene sequence: CDR1 MGHRA, CDR2 YSYEKL. CDR3 coding DNA: TGCGCCAGCAGCCAAGATTTTGGGACTAGCAGGCAGTTCTTC. Translated, it gives CASSQDFGTSRQFF.

The genes are TRBV9 and TRBJ1-1, with a possible D match to TRBD1 (6 bases). The CDR3 contains 14 residues. V shed 4 bases and J shed 1 base, with 11 bases lying between them. Per germline, CDR1 SGDLS and CDR2 YYNGEE. CDR3 sequence: CASSPRGGNTEAFF. The CDR3 nucleotides are TGTGCCAGCAGCCCCCGAGGGGGGAACACTGAAGCTTTCTTT.

This clone was seen a handful of times. This sequence may be a read error, since a much larger clone differs from it by one base. Other DNA variants within this sample encode the same CDR3. This sequence joins TRBV5-1 and TRBJ2-7; the D is unclear. The germline V gene encodes CDR1 SGHRS and CDR2 YFSETQ. Trimming took off 4 bases at V and 0 bases at J, with 2 bases between the two ends. This CDR3 region has 11 residues. The CDR3 DNA reads as TGCGCCAGCAGCGGCTCCTACGAGCAGTACTTC. Its protein product is CASSGSYEQYF.

V is TRBV7-2 and J is TRBJ2-3, with 12 bases matching TRBD2. The CDR3 length is 14 residues. The V segment lost 5 bases and the J segment 5 bases; nucleotides outside the gene matches: 2. Germline CDR1 SGHTA, CDR2 FQGNSA. The CDR3 DNA follows: TGTGCCAGCAGCAGGGGACTAGCGGGAGATACGCAGTATTTT. Protein sequence: CASSRGLAGDTQYF.

The CDR3 nucleotides are TGCGCCAGCAGCTTGGGGACGTACCTCTCTGGAAACACCATATATTTT. It codes for CASSLGTYLSGNTIYF. The chain couples TRBV5-1 to TRBJ1-3; D call uncertain. The V gene's germline CDR1 is SGHRS and CDR2 YFSETQ. With 0 bases removed from V and 0 bases from J, the gap between germline ends came to 10 bases. This CDR3 spans 16 amino acids.

The chain is built from TRBV7-8 and TRBJ1-1, with a possible D match to TRBD1 (5 bases). The V end lost 1 base, the J end lost 3 bases, and 12 bases lay between the germline ends. CDR1 and CDR2 from the germline V gene are SGHVS and FQNEAQ. The CDR3 spans 15 residues. In nucleotides, the CDR3 is TGTGCCAGCAGCTTAGAGGGGCAGGGTCACACTGAAGCTTTCTTT. As protein: CASSLEGQGHTEAFF.

The chain uses TRBV6-5 and TRBJ2-2; D may match TRBD1 or TRBD2 (5 bases each). Trimming left V 2 bases short and J 5 bases short, with 15 bases between. Looked up from germline, CDR1 is MNHEY and CDR2 is SVGAGI. The CDR3 totals 16 residues. CDR3 bases: TGTGCCAGCAGTTACGAGGGGAATACAATAACCGGGGAGCTGTTTTTT. Protein: CASSYEGNTITGELFF.

This clone appeared once. Other DNA variants within this sample encode the same CDR3. V gene TRBV7-9 combines with J gene TRBJ2-6; possible D gene TRBD1, 5 bases. Per germline, CDR1 SEHNR and CDR2 FQNEAQ (reference sequence). The CDR3 spans 15 residues. V was cut by 0 bases and J by 2 bases, with 5 bases left in between. The CDR3 spells CASSLAGAGANVLTF. The CDR3 DNA reads TGTGCCAGCAGCTTAGCAGGGGCTGGGGCCAACGTCCTGACTTTC.

The chain has TRBV4-2 and TRBJ2-1; the match to TRBD1 covers 9 bases. Per the germline V gene, CDR1 is LGHNA and CDR2 is YNFKEQ. The CDR3 consists of 14 residues. With 5 bases clipped from V and 7 bases from J, the junction kept 6 bases outside the gene matches. The CDR3 loop reads CASSEGTGINEQFF. The CDR3 nucleotides are TGTGCCAGCAGCGAAGGGACAGGGATAAATGAGCAGTTCTTC.

The gene calls are TRBV4-1 and TRBJ2-5, with no clear D. The CDR3 sequence is 14 residues long. Germline CDR1 and CDR2: MGHRA and YSYEKL. The germline V and J ends were trimmed by 0 bases and 4 bases, with 9 bases remaining between them. This CDR3 is CASSQEGHPETQYF. In DNA, the CDR3 is TGCGCCAGCAGCCAAGAAGGGCACCCAGAGACCCAGTACTTC.

V usage is TRBV7-8 and J usage is TRBJ2-7, with TRBD2 matching over 10 bases. CDR3 length: 14 amino acids. V was clipped by 5 bases and J by 2 bases; unmatched bases: 3. In germline, CDR1 is SGHVS, CDR2 FQNEAQ. CDR3 sequence reads: CASSPSGRAYEQYF. The DNA of the CDR3 is TGTGCCAGCAGCCCAAGCGGGAGGGCCTACGAGCAGTACTTC.

Concerning this clone: A read error may explain this, as a much larger clone is one base away. The chain's CDR3 is CASRSYSGANVLTF. The CDR3 DNA sequence: TGTGCCAGCAGGTCCTACTCTGGGGCCAACGTCCTGACTTTC. The chain links TRBV2 to TRBJ2-6, with unresolved D. The germline V gene encodes CDR1 SNHLY and CDR2 FYNNEI. The CDR3 consists of 14 residues. V was cut by 6 bases and J by 0 bases, with 6 bases left in between.